This T cell receptor (beta chain) is drawn from a study of cytomegalovirus exposure and HLA in healthy donors. PCR amplification relied on 60 Vbeta primers (plus 13 Jbeta primers). Clones were read by immunoSEQ multiplex PCR, and TCRdb kept only the in-frame ones, dropping some. This table holds around 100,000 clones, 10% found once. The source material was PBMCs. This TCR was sampled from a man aged 40-55 years in good health and CMV-seropositive.

The CDR3 spells CASIRQGGLYGYTF. CDR3 in DNA: TGTGCCAGCATTAGACAGGGCGGCCTCTATGGCTACACCTTC. The genes are TRBV6-1 and TRBJ1-2; the match to TRBD1 covers 7 bases. V was pared by 7 bases and J by 4 bases, with 9 bases of the junction left unmatched. The CDR3 is 14 amino acids. The germline V gene encodes CDR1 MNHNS and CDR2 SASEGT.